This is a list of T cell receptor beta chains from one sample in a study of beta chain features in type 1 diabetes. The table came from immunoSEQ multiplex PCR; TCRdb's copy has only in-frame clones and leaves some out. The table includes approximately 170,000 clones, 7% to 9% detected once. Sequenced input: central memory CD4+ T cells from blood. Receptor source: a man younger than 35 with type 1 diabetes. The CDR3 runs from the conserved cysteine through the conserved F or W. A D gene is named only where the DNA matches it firmly. Not all rows give a size; the values are once, few, many and, for expanded clones, a class.

TRBV30	TRBJ2-5	few	TRBD1	TGTGCCTGGAGTGTAAGGGGGCAGCAGTACTTC	CAWSVRGQQYF
TRBV5-4	TRBJ1-1	few	.	TGTGCCAGCAGCCAAATACAGCATAGGATGAACACTGAAGCTTTCTTT	CASSQIQHRMNTEAFF
TRBV29-1	TRBJ1-1	few	TRBD1	TGCAGCGTCAGGACAGGGGGGCCGAACACTGAAGCTTTCTTT	CSVRTGGPNTEAFF
TRBV9	TRBJ2-1	few	.	TGTGCCAGCAGCGTATCAGGGTACTCCTACAATGAGCAGTTCTTC	CASSVSGYSYNEQFF
TRBV7-2	TRBJ1-2	few	TRBD1	TGTGCCAGCAGCACGGGACAGGTCTATGGCTACACCTTC	CASSTGQVYGYTF
TRBV5-1	TRBJ2-7	few	TRBD2	TGCGCCAGCAGCTCGGGGTATCGACTAGCGGGTCCTTCCTCCTACGAGCAGTACTTC	CASSSGYRLAGPSSYEQYF
TRBV27	TRBJ2-3	few	TRBD2	TGTGCCAGCAGCAGGACTAGGGACACAGATACGCAGTATTTT	CASSRTRDTDTQYF
TRBV10-3	TRBJ2-3	few	TRBD2	TGTGCCATCAGTGCTGGCGGGGGGGTGTTCGGACCAACAGATACGCAGTATTTT	CAISAGGGVFGPTDTQYF
TRBV14	TRBJ2-3	many	.	TGTGCCAGCAGCCAAACAACAGATACGCAGTATTTT	CASSQTTDTQYF
TRBV11-2	TRBJ1-1	.	.	TGTGCCAGCAGCGCCCACCTGGGCAGTCCTGAAGCTTTCTTT	CASSAHLGSPEAFF